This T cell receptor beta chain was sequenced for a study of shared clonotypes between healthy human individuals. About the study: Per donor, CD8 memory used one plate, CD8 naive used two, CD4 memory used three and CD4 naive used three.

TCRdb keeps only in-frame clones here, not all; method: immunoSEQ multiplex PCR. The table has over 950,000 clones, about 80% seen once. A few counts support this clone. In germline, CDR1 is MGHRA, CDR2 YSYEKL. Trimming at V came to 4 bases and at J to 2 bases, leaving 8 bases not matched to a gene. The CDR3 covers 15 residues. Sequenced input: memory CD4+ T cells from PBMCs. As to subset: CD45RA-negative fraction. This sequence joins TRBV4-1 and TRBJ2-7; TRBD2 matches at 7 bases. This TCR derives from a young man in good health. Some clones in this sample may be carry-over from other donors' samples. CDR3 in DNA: TGCGCCAGCAGCCTCGGGACGGCGGGGGCCTACGAGCAGTACTTC. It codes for CASSLGTAGAYEQYF.